The source of this T cell receptor beta chain is a study of cytomegalovirus exposure and HLA in healthy donors. Notes on the study in general: It was likely that a cluster of highly shared sequence variants was a sequencing artifact. An analysis that came later showed most CMV-associated TCR beta chains appearing HLA-restricted. In an earlier analysis, productive rearrangement rates for most beta V segments clustered near 87% or 30%.

With respect to this clone: Its antigen remains unidentified.

CDR1 is LNHDA and CDR2 is SQIVND in the germline V gene (reference sequence). V lost 4 bases to trimming and J lost 6 bases, with 15 bases between them. The CDR3 has 15 residues. 60 Vbeta and 13 Jbeta primers were used in PCR. Authors' data handling: Tens of millions of unique TCR beta chains, around 11 million of them shared, were counted by a later analysis. Profiling relied on immunoSEQ multiplex PCR, and the TCRdb table lists in-frame clones only, not all of them. V, J and clone size were drawn from that table, and D and trimming were deduced from the DNA. The top ten clones hold roughly 12% of a sample with 65,000 to 70,000 clones, around 91% of them seen once.

The V gene is TRBV19, the J gene TRBJ2-2; D ambiguous. The origin of this receptor is a woman in her twenties or thirties in good health and CMV-seropositive. The sample taken for sequencing was PBMCs. The CDR3 coding sequence is TGTGCCAGTAGTAGACTCTCCTTTTACGCCGGGGAGCTGTTTTTT. Residues: CASSRLSFYAGELFF.